Listed below are T cell receptor beta chains from one sample, sequenced in a study of regulatory T cells in long-lasting Graves disease. TCRdb analysed the multiplex PCR reads with MiXCR anew, one entry per CDR3 protein. The data show 300,000 to 500,000 distinct CDR3 sequences, less than 25% seen once. The specimen was peripheral blood mononuclear cells (PBMCs), collected when the disease was refractory, from a patient treated with antithyroid drugs. These TCRs come from a female donor with Graves disease. Both conserved end residues are trimmed from each CDR3. The order of the fields is V gene, clone size, CDR3 protein. Clone size, where shown, is once, few, many, or a class for clones that have expanded.

v_call: TRBV12-3/TRBV12-4; clone_size: many; cdr3_aa: ASSLWTVNQPQH
v_call: TRBV20-1; clone_size: few; cdr3_aa: SARDAWQGGFF
v_call: TRBV7-2; clone_size: -; cdr3_aa: ASSSGLFNTGELF
v_call: TRBV29-1; clone_size: few; cdr3_aa: SVEAANEKLF
v_call: TRBV28; clone_size: few; cdr3_aa: ASSSYGGSRADTQY
v_call: TRBV7-2; clone_size: many; cdr3_aa: ASSRGTGGETQY
v_call: TRBV20-1; clone_size: few; cdr3_aa: SVKQGADYGYT
v_call: TRBV14; clone_size: -; cdr3_aa: ASSQGSYSGNTIY
v_call: TRBV5-1; clone_size: few; cdr3_aa: ASSYDGSSGANVLT
v_call: TRBV11-1; clone_size: few; cdr3_aa: ASSSPGGVRPAF
v_call: TRBV7-8; clone_size: many; cdr3_aa: ASSFTGSSYNSPLH
v_call: TRBV24-1; clone_size: many; cdr3_aa: ATSDSMGGETQY
v_call: TRBV5-1; clone_size: -; cdr3_aa: ASNRGAGYEQY
v_call: TRBV28; clone_size: many; cdr3_aa: ASSPGQGAFGGYT
v_call: TRBV18; clone_size: few; cdr3_aa: ASSPPWTSGRASDYEQY
v_call: TRBV7-2; clone_size: many; cdr3_aa: ASSSTPRGYT
v_call: TRBV11-2; clone_size: -; cdr3_aa: ASSLAAGWDTGELF
v_call: TRBV15; clone_size: many; cdr3_aa: ATSRNYGLAGPKAQTQY
v_call: TRBV5-6; clone_size: -; cdr3_aa: ASSLRTGGNEKLF
v_call: TRBV14; clone_size: few; cdr3_aa: ASSQGRKQETQY
v_call: TRBV10-3; clone_size: many; cdr3_aa: AISSGLAGNQETQY
v_call: TRBV20-1; clone_size: -; cdr3_aa: SASDEWAPGYGYT
v_call: TRBV14; clone_size: few; cdr3_aa: ASSLLAHYEQY
v_call: TRBV28; clone_size: many; cdr3_aa: ASSWAVEGTQY
v_call: TRBV7-2; clone_size: few; cdr3_aa: ASSIEFSSGANVLT
v_call: TRBV7-9; clone_size: many; cdr3_aa: ASSLQQGRGTEAF
v_call: TRBV28; clone_size: -; cdr3_aa: ASSSPWLAGERDEQF
v_call: TRBV30; clone_size: few; cdr3_aa: AWRGGGLNYGYT
v_call: TRBV9; clone_size: few; cdr3_aa: ASSAAPGSSGGQETQY
v_call: TRBV27; clone_size: few; cdr3_aa: ATQGRSYEQY
v_call: TRBV7-9; clone_size: -; cdr3_aa: ASSPEAGGGEQY
v_call: TRBV5-8; clone_size: many; cdr3_aa: ASSLDGTGANVLT
v_call: TRBV30; clone_size: many; cdr3_aa: AWADRVNTEAF
v_call: TRBV2; clone_size: -; cdr3_aa: ASTELGNQPQH
v_call: TRBV7-2; clone_size: -; cdr3_aa: ASSLVTSGMSEQY
v_call: TRBV11-2; clone_size: -; cdr3_aa: ASSFRGFQGPDTQY
v_call: TRBV12-3/TRBV12-4; clone_size: many; cdr3_aa: ASSRGSGTYEQY
v_call: TRBV29-1; clone_size: -; cdr3_aa: SVERAGGELF
v_call: TRBV3-1; clone_size: few; cdr3_aa: ASSNIIRPSFGANVLT
v_call: TRBV6-2/TRBV6-3; clone_size: -; cdr3_aa: ASSSRELPYNEQF
v_call: TRBV29-1; clone_size: many; cdr3_aa: SVAGLAGGVMAETQY
v_call: TRBV4-1; clone_size: -; cdr3_aa: ASSHVLPDEQF
v_call: TRBV13; clone_size: -; cdr3_aa: ASSPTPVGVTEAF
v_call: TRBV3-1; clone_size: many; cdr3_aa: ASSQDLPGLNTEAF
v_call: TRBV11-2; clone_size: -; cdr3_aa: ASSSTSGIMGGELF
v_call: TRBV11-3; clone_size: few; cdr3_aa: ASSSIGTNEKLF